The clone carrying this T cell receptor beta chain was found a few times. Its antigen is not identified. This specimen belongs to a study of T cells after yellow fever vaccination. Across the whole study: SMART-Seq v4 Ultra Low Input prepared the low-cell-number fractions.

TCRdb processed the 5' RACE reads anew with MiXCR; each CDR3 protein has one entry. Counted here are 150,000 to 200,000 distinct CDR3 sequences, 9.3% occurring once; the ten biggest clones make up about a third. Looked up from germline, CDR1 is MRHNA and CDR2 is SNTAGT. V lost 3 bases and J 0 bases, leaving 7 bases between the germline ends. The CDR3 has 14 amino acids. Study-wide results and caveats: Compared with primary, the secondary response was weaker and peaked at day 5, not 15. Clonotype sharing between CD4 and CD8 compartments was small. Booster samples showed a return of most primary-vaccination clones (around 96% CD4, 88% CD8).

The sample consisted of CD8+ T cells sorted from PBMCs, taken 45 days after the yellow fever booster vaccination. The clonotype was recovered from a man between 18 and 35 years old who received the YFV17D yellow fever vaccine. The rearrangement links TRBV6-4 to TRBJ2-3; D is uncertain. CDR3 DNA: TGTGCCAGCAGTGAAGCTCCTAGCACAGATACGCAGTATTTT. Amino acid sequence: CASSEAPSTDTQYF.